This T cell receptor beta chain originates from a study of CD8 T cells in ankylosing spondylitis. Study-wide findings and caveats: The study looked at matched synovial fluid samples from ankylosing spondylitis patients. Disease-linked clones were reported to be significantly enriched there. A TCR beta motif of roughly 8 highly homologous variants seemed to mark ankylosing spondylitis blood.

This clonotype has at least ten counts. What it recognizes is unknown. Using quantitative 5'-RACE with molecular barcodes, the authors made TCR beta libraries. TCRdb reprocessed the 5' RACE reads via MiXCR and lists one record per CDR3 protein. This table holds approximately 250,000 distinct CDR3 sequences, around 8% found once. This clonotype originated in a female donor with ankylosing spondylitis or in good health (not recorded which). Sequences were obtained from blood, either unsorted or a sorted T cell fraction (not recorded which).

The CDR3, as DNA: TGTGCCAGCAGCCTGAGTGGAGATACGCAGTATTTT. It translates to CASSLSGDTQYF. The chain links TRBV7-6 to TRBJ2-3, with D hard to call. This CDR3 is 12 amino acids long. Germline V lookup: CDR1 SGHVS, CDR2 FNYEAQ. The V end was cut by 5 bases, the J end by 5 bases, with 8 bases between.